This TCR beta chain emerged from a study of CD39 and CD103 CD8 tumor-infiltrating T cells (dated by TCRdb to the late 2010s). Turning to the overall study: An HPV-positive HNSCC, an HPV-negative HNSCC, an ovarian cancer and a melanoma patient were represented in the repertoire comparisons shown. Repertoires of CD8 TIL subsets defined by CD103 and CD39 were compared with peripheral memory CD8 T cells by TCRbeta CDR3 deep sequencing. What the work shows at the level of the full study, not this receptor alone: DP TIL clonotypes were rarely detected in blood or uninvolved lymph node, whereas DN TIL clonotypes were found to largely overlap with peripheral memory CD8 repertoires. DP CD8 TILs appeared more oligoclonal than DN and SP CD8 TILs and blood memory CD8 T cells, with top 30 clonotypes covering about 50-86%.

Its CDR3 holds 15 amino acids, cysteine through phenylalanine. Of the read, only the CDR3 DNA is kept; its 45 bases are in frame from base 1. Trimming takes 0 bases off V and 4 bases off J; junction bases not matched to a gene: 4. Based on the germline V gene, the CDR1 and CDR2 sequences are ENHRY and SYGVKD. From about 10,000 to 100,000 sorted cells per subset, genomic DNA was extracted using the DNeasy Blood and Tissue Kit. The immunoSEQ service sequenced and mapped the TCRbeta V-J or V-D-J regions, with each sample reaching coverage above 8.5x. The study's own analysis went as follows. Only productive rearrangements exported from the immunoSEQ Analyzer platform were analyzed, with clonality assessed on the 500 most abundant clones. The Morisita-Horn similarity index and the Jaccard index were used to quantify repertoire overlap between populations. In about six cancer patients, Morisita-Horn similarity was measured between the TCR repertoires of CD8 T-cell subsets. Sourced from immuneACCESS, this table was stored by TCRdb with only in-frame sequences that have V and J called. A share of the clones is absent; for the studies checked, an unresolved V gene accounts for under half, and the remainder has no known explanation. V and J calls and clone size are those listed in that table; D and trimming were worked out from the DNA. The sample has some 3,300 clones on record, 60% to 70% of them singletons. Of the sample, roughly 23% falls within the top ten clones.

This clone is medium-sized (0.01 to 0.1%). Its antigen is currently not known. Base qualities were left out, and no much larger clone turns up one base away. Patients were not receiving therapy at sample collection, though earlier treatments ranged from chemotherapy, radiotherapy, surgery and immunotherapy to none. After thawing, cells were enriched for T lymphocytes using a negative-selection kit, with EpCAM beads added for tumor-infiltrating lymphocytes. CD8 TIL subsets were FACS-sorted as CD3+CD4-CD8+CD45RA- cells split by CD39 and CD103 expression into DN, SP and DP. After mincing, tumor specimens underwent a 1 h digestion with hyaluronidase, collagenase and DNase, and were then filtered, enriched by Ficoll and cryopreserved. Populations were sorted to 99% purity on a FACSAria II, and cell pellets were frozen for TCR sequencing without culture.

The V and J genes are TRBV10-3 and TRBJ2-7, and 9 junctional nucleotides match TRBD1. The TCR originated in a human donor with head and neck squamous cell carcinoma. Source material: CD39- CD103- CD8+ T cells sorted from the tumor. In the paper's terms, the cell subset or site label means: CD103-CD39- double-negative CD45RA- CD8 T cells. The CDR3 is CAISESGTGYYEQYF. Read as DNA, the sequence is TGTGCCATCAGTGAGTCAGGGACAGGGTATTACGAGCAGTACTTC.